This T cell receptor beta chain was identified during a study of cytomegalovirus exposure and HLA in healthy donors. Study-level results: Apparent HLA restriction characterized most CMV-associated TCR beta chains in a later analysis. Later work associated around 18,000 TCR beta sequences with HLA alleles at 0.05 false discovery rate.

The PCR had 60 Vbeta and 13 Jbeta primers. Repertoires were generated with immunoSEQ multiplex PCR, while TCRdb's copy carries only in-frame clones and drops some. Found here are roughly 200,000 clones, approximately 82% of them singletons; the top ten hold 0.63%. Germline CDR1 reads MNHEY; CDR2 reads SMNVEV (reference sequence). Deletions cut 2 bases from V and 4 bases from J, with 8 bases between. This CDR3 region has 13 residues. Worth noting for this clone: What it recognizes is unknown.

The source is a man aged 18 to 30 in good health and CMV-seronegative. The chain recombines TRBV27 with TRBJ2-5; D gene uncertain. The sequencing sample was made of PBMCs. The CDR3 DNA is TGTGCCAGCAGTTTAGGTCGCGTAGAGACCCAGTACTTC. Its protein product is CASSLGRVETQYF.